This TCR beta chain was sequenced in a study of T cell responses to AZD1222 COVID-19 vaccine. At the level of the study: The study pooled second doses at about 4 or about 12 weeks.

A note on this clone: The antigen remains undetermined. One end of the junction fails to match germline, which may point to a read error.

Produced via immunoSEQ multiplex PCR; TCRdb's table is partial and in-frame only. The sample contains 120,000 or so clones, roughly 87% of which appear only once. Broader study findings: CD4 TCRs associated with vaccination spanned spike, dominating at 160-218 and 743-854.

The CDR3 runs 11 residues. The gene calls are TRBV12-3 or TRBV12-4 and TRBJ1-5; 7 nucleotides align to TRBD1. The sequencing here drew on peripheral blood, taken on day 0 of AZD1222 vaccination. The TCR sequence derives from an adult in good health. The CDR3 coding sequence is TGTGCCAGCAGCCTGGGGGACAGAATGTATTTT. Residues: CASSLGDRMYF.